What follows are 15 T cell receptor beta chains derived from one specimen sequenced in a study of CD8+CD57+ T cells in acquired aplastic anemia. Genomic DNA constituted the template upon which TCR beta VDJ and CDR3 profiling was performed. MiXCR, applied by TCRdb to the reads, yields one record per CDR3 protein. The profile shows about 200,000 distinct CDR3 sequences, 30% to 40% of them singletons. Sequencing was performed on sorted CD4+, CD8+, or CD8+CD57+ T cells (not recorded which) from PBMCs. These receptors all come from a human donor in good health, serving as a control.

A single count supports this clonotype. The chain uses TRBV2 and TRBJ1-2; D possibly corresponds to TRBD1 (5 bases). Trimming cost V 3 bases and J 4 bases, with 12 bases left between them. Germline CDR1 reads SNHLY; CDR2 reads FYNNEI. CDR3 length: 14 amino acids. CDR3 region: CASSDTLGTYGYTF. For the CDR3, the DNA is TGTGCCAGCAGTGACACCCTGGGGACCTATGGCTACACCTTC. The full variable domain, in which reference TRBV2 and TRBJ1-2 provide the parts outside the CDR3, is EPEVTQTPSHQVTQMGQEVILRCVPISNHLYFYWYRQILGQKVEFLVSFYNNEISEKSEIFDDQFSVERPDGSNFTLKIRSTKLEDSAMYFCASSDTLGTYGYTFGSGTRLTVV.

This clonotype was picked up many times. The chain carries TRBV20-1 and TRBJ2-2; no reliable D call. CDR1 DFQATT and CDR2 SNEGSKA come from the germline V gene (reference sequence). The CDR3 has 14 residues. The V end was cut by 0 bases, the J end by 7 bases, with 12 bases between. The CDR3 DNA follows: TGCAGTGCTAGAGATATGTCGGGTATCGGGGAGCTGTTTTTT. The encoded protein is CSARDMSGIGELFF.

This clonotype appeared many times. J is TRBJ1-1 and V is TRBV7-3; TRBD1 agrees at 7 bases. The CDR3 extends over 13 amino acids. Germline-derived CDR1 and CDR2 are SGHTA and FQGTGA. J was trimmed by 4 bases and V by 5 bases; bases with no gene match: 4. The chain's CDR3 is CASSPYRGTEAFF. CDR3 in DNA: TGTGCCAGCAGCCCCTACAGGGGCACTGAAGCTTTCTTT.

This clonotype has a handful of counts. DNA of the CDR3: TGTGCCAGCAGTGGGTGGGGACAGGGGCGCACTGAAGCTTTCTTT. It codes for CASSGWGQGRTEAFF. This chain links TRBV6-1 with TRBJ1-1, with TRBD1 matching over 10 bases. V was clipped by 4 bases and J by 4 bases; unmatched bases: 6. This CDR3 has 15 residues. The V gene's germline CDR1 is MNHNS and CDR2 SASEGT.

This chain links TRBV2 with TRBJ1-2; a possible D gene is TRBD1 (6 bases). The CDR3 has 15 amino acids. Looked up from germline, CDR1 is SNHLY and CDR2 is FYNNEI. V lost 4 bases and J 7 bases, leaving 19 bases between the germline ends. The CDR3 DNA sequence: TGTGCCAGCAGTGTAGGGGGGGCCGCGGGTGGTGGCTACACCTTC. Its translation: CASSVGGAAGGGYTF.

This sequence joins TRBV10-3 and TRBJ1-1; 8 nucleotides align to TRBD1. This CDR3 has 13 residues. The trim removed 11 bases at V and 5 bases at J, leaving 10 bases unmatched. Germline CDR1 reads ENHRY; CDR2 reads SYGVKD. The DNA of the CDR3 is TGTGCCGCCAACAGGGGGGAGTCGACTGAAGCTTTCTTT. This codes for CAANRGESTEAFF.

J is TRBJ1-1 and V is TRBV27; TRBD1 aligns across 7 bases. V gave up 4 bases and J gave up 11 bases; unmatched junction bases: 7. CDR1 and CDR2 from the germline V gene are MNHEY and SMNVEV (reference sequence). The CDR3 is 12 amino acids. The CDR3 DNA reads as TGTGCCAGCAGTTACCTGACAGGGCGGGCTTTCTTT. Residues: CASSYLTGRAFF.

This sequence joins TRBV5-1 and TRBJ1-4; D not certain. The CDR3 is made up of 14 amino acids. Germline V gene data show CDR1 as SGHRS and CDR2 as YFSETQ. V was pared by 6 bases and J by 0 bases, with 9 bases between. The CDR3 sequence is CASKNSATNEKLFF. CDR3 coding DNA: TGCGCCAGCAAAAACAGCGCAACTAATGAAAAACTGTTTTTT.

This clonotype was seen more than once but under ten times. This chain links TRBV5-5 with TRBJ1-2; 10 bases agree with TRBD1. This CDR3 is built from 14 residues. After removal of 5 bases from V and 5 bases from J, the junction contained 6 bases not matched to a gene. Germline V gene sequence: CDR1 SGHKS, CDR2 YYEKEE (reference sequence). The CDR3 coding sequence is TGTGCCAGCAGATCGGGACAGGGGTGGTATGGCTACACCTTC. Amino acids: CASRSGQGWYGYTF. Drawing the rest from reference TRBV5-5 and TRBJ1-2, the complete variable domain is DAGVTQSPTHLIKTRGQQVTLRCSPISGHKSVSWYQQVLGQGPQFIFQYYEKEERGRGNFPDRFSARQFPNYSSELNVNALLLGDSALYLCASRSGQGWYGYTFGSGTRLTVV.

The chain joins TRBV20-1 to TRBJ2-7; 7 bases agree with TRBD1. The V gene end was trimmed by 0 bases and the J gene end by 0 bases; junction bases not matched to a gene: 5. The germline CDR1 and CDR2 sequences are DFQATT and SNEGSKA (reference sequence). The CDR3 is made up of 15 amino acids. DNA of the CDR3: TGCAGTGCTAGAGATCCCGGACAGGCCTCCTACGAGCAGTACTTC. Translating gives CSARDPGQASYEQYF.

At least ten counts were recorded for this clonotype. The chain couples TRBV7-3 to TRBJ1-1; D remains ambiguous. The ends were cut back, 6 bases at V and 2 bases at J, with 10 bases in the middle. Germline-derived CDR1 and CDR2 are SGHTA and FQGTGA. This CDR3 contains 13 residues. The CDR3 DNA reads TGTGCCAGCAGTAGGACGGATAACACTGAAGCTTTCTTT. Protein: CASSRTDNTEAFF.

Concerning this clonotype itself: This sequence may be a read error, since a much larger clone differs from it by one base. This chain connects TRBV5-6 to TRBJ2-7; weak D call: TRBD2 (6 bases). This CDR3 is built from 12 residues. Germline V gene lookup returns CDR1 SGHDT and CDR2 YYEEEE. This CDR3 is CASGLAAGEQYF. As DNA, the CDR3 is TGTGCCAGCGGCTTGGCCGCGGGAGAGCAGTACTTC.

This clonotype was observed a handful of times. This chain connects TRBV10-3 to TRBJ2-1, with D uncertain. V was pared by 7 bases and J by 5 bases, with 12 bases between. Germline assignment: CDR1 ENHRY and CDR2 SYGVKD. The CDR3 length is 13 residues. The CDR3 sequence: CAIKEPVDNEQFF. As DNA, the CDR3 is TGTGCCATCAAGGAGCCAGTGGACAATGAGCAGTTCTTC.

This clonotype was counted at least ten times. This may be a read error, as it is one base from a much larger clone. The DNA is left out, because the CDR3 cannot be placed on it with certainty; the CDR3 is given as TCRdb lists it. The CDR3 protein is CANRRDVQYGCTF. This chain links TRBV2 with TRBJ1-2; the DNA was not compared with TRBD1, the D call given in the table. Germline V lookup: CDR1 SNHLY, CDR2 FYNNEI. The CDR3 has 13 amino acids, counting both end residues.

This clonotype was observed many times. The chain's CDR3 is CASSFGDTQYF. CDR3 nucleotides: TGTGCCAGCAGCTTCGGAGATACGCAGTATTTT. The chain couples TRBV7-8 to TRBJ2-3; the D is unclear. Trimming took off 3 bases at V and 5 bases at J, with 3 bases between the two ends. Germline-derived CDR1 and CDR2 are SGHVS and FQNEAQ. The CDR3 contains 11 residues.